This TCR beta chain was sequenced for a study of regulatory T cells in long-lasting Graves disease (dated by TCRdb to about 2021). With respect to the entire study: Antithyroid drugs had been taken for less than 3 months by newly diagnosed Graves' disease patients. Peripheral blood TCR sequencing and RNA sequencing compared persistent Graves' disease patients with newly diagnosed Graves' disease patients. The study took place in China and was registered as a clinical trial. A total of some 35 samples underwent TCR sequencing, from some 13 patients with persistent Graves' disease and some 20 patients with newly diagnosed Graves' disease.

Points on this clonotype: This clone's antigen is unknown. Base qualities are not provided; no much larger clone lies one nucleotide away.

The investigation overall reported the following: A larger number of public clonotypes was shared among persistent patients (more than 2,500) than among newly diagnosed patients (around 870). Compared with newly diagnosed patients, patients with persistent Graves' disease had lower TCR Shannon entropy and fewer highly expanded clones, which suggests clonal expansion. Only the TCR beta chain was sequenced and analyzed. As a limitation, the authors acknowledged that the small sample size may reduce accuracy. Only peripheral blood was studied, because thyroid tissue, the primary lesion, was inaccessible.

The sample's time point, from its label and the paper: newly diagnosed GD, antithyroid drugs for less than 3 months. For both TCR sequencing and RNA sequencing, RNA was extracted from PBMCs using TRIzol. The diagnosis of Graves' disease followed American Thyroid Association guidelines. Patients were recruited from an endocrinology department in Xi'an, China. Each patient gave 8.5 to 9.5 milliliters of peripheral blood, collected in an EDTA anticoagulant tube. PBMCs were isolated by Ficoll Paque Plus density gradient separation without further T cell sorting. An Agilent 2100 Bioanalyzer and agarose gel were used to check RNA quality, while a NanoDrop 2000 measured RNA concentration. Library construction relied on multiplex PCR. Data came from an Illumina HiSeq 4000. CDR3 regions were amplified by Arm-PCR with iRepertoire HTBI primers to construct TCR beta libraries. Before sequencing, the PCR products underwent gel purification. The published analysis was carried out like this. Gene usage analysis of CDR3 amino acid clonotypes relied on the 55 to 80 TRBV and over 13 TRBJ segments identified across samples. Filtered high-quality paired reads were merged into contigs using COPE and FqMerger. Contigs were aligned with BLAST to IMGT TRBV, TRBD and TRBJ reference genes, and CDR3 was defined per IMGT. Any clonotype with a frequency above 0.1% was counted as a highly expanded clone. Repertoire diversity was measured by Shannon entropy, and V-J evenness by the Gini coefficient. Clonotypes shared by more than one individual were considered public. The public reads were run again by TCRdb, first through fastp at Q25 and then through MiXCR, and only productive beta chains were kept. Every distinct CDR3 protein forms one entry, paired with its most common genes and DNA. The V and J calls shown here were made by TCRdb, not taken from the authors' results. The sample yields about 530,000 distinct CDR3 sequences; 15% to 20% were counted once. Roughly 25% of the sample is held by the ten biggest clonotypes.

A further study also used this sample, focusing on T cells in Graves' hyperthyroidism and ophthalmopathy. That second report states: Graves' hyperthyroidism was defined as stable when no progression to ophthalmopathy occurred over 18 months of follow-up. Hyperthyroidism patients were newly diagnosed, had a disease duration of under 2 months, and were aged 18 to 65 years. Exclusion was applied to patients with uncontrolled infections, other autoimmune diseases, pregnancy or lactation. Diagnoses relied on clinical symptoms, serum thyroxine and TRAb, thyroid ultrasound and orbital computed tomography. The first round of RT-PCR for the TCR CDR3 was performed with the HTBI primer set and the Qiagen OneStep RT-PCR kit. Blood samples also contained most of the expanded thyroid clonotypes (frequency above 0.001), which suggests that blood repertoires may reflect thyroid immune responses. Ophthalmopathy was separated from stable hyperthyroidism by a 13 V-J signature model, with about 86% sensitivity and about 84% specificity obtained in cross-validation and 80%/75% obtained in testing. During validation, the model predicted progression to ophthalmopathy a median of roughly six months ahead of onset, with 60% to 71% sensitivity and 72.22% specificity. To identify TCR V-J signatures that set the groups apart, the researchers used a discovery cohort of 100 patients, made up of roughly 45 with Graves' ophthalmopathy and approximately 57 with stable Graves' hyperthyroidism. An independent validation cohort of under 20 hyperthyroidism patients and over 15 patients who later progressed to ophthalmopathy tested prospective prediction of ophthalmopathy. The approximately 98 discovery patients were randomly divided into training and test sets at a 7:3 ratio. The study also compared thyroid tissue and blood T-cell repertoires from five or six Graves' hyperthyroidism patients. Once sampling was done, hyperthyroidism patients were given methimazole at a starting dose of 30 mg daily, whereas ophthalmopathy patients were given high-dose intravenous methylprednisolone. Libraries were constructed in a second round of multiplex PCR, after which size selection and purification were carried out. The libraries were sequenced on an Illumina HiSeq2000 using paired-end 100 bp reads. SOAPnuke was used to process the raw data, with reads discarded if the reads contained adapters or uncalled bases, had a mean Phred below 15, or lacked an exact constant-primer or identifier match. COPE v1.2.5 was used to merge high-quality paired reads, and clonotypes were defined as unique nucleotide sequences. Clonotypes were aligned to IMGT TRBV, TRBD and TRBJ reference segments using MiTCR v1.1. The analysis was restricted to V-J combinations with a frequency above 0.0001, which together covered about 99% of the repertoires. A TCS score was defined as the ratio of F50 (clonal expansion) to E x V (chaos), with BLOSUM62-based TCRdist applied between CDR3 peptides within each V-J. Welch's t-statistics and random forest reduced some 510 V-J features to 13, which were used in a naive Bayes classifier (R e1071). Sample size was not statistically predetermined, and investigators were not blinded to group allocation. TCR Vbeta CDR3 sequencing of roughly 140 peripheral blood samples (approximately 44 ophthalmopathy, under 80 hyperthyroidism and around 17 progressor patients) is reported in the paper.

The sample consisted of peripheral blood mononuclear cells (PBMCs), taken at new diagnosis, from a patient treated with antithyroid drugs. The clonotype originates from a woman in her forties or fifties with Graves disease. Donor details come from another sample of the same person, matched by shared clones.

The CDR3 here reads CASSLNGLDTDTQYF. The DNA is TGCGCCAGCAGCTTGAATGGCCTTGACACAGATACGCAGTATTTT. Rearrangement joined TRBV5-1 to TRBJ2-3; the D gene assignment is ambiguous. Spanning cysteine to phenylalanine, the CDR3 consists of 15 amino acids. The retained sequence is limited to the CDR3, 45 bases, with the frame set at the first base. Reading the germline V gene gives CDR1 SGHRS and CDR2 YFSETQ. A distance of 11 bases separates the germline ends of V and J, which lose 1 base and 2 bases respectively.